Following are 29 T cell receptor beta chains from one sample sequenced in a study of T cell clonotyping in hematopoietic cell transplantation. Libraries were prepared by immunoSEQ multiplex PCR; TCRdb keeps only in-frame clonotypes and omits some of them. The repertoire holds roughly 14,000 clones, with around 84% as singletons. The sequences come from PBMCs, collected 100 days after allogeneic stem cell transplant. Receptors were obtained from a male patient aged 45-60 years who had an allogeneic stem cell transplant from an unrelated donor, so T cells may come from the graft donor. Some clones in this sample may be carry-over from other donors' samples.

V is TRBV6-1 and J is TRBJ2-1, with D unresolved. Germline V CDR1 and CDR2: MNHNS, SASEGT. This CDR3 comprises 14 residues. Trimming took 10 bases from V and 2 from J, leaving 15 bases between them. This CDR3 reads CATLPGGAYNEQFF. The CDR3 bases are TGTGCCACCCTTCCTGGCGGAGCCTACAATGAGCAGTTCTTC.

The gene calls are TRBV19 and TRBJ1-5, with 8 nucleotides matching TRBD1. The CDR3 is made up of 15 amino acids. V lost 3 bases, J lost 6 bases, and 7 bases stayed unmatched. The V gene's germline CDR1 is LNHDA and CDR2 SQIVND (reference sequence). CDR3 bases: TGTGCCAGTAGTATGCATCAGGGGGCAGGTCAGCCCCAGCATTTT. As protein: CASSMHQGAGQPQHF.

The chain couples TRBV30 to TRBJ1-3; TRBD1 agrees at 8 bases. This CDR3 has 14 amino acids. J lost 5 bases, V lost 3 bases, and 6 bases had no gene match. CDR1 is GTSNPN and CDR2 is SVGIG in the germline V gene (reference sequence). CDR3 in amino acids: CAWSDRQGRNTIYF. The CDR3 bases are TGTGCCTGGAGCGACCGACAGGGGAGAAACACCATATATTTT.

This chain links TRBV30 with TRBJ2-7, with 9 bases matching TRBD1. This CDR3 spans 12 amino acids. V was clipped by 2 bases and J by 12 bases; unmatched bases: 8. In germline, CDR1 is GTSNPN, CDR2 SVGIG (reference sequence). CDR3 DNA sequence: TGTGCCTGGAGTCTCCAGACAGGGGGAACGTACTTC. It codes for CAWSLQTGGTYF.

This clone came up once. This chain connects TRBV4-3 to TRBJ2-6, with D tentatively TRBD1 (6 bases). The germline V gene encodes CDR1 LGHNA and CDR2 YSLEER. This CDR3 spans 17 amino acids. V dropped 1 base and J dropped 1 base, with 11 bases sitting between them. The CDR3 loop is CASSQGEQGSGANVLTF. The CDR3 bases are TGCGCCAGCAGCCAAGGGGAACAGGGATCTGGGGCCAACGTCCTGACTTTC.

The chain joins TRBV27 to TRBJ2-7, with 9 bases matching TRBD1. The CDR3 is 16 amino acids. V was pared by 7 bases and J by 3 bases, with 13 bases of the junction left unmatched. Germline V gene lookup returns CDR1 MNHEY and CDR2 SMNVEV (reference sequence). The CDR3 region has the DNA TGTGCCAGCACCCCAGTGGGGGGACAGGGTGTCTACGAGCAGTACTTC. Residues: CASTPVGGQGVYEQYF.

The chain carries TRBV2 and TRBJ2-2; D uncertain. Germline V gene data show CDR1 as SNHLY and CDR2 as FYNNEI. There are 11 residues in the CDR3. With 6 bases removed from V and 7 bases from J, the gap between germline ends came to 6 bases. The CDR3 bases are TGTGCCAGCAGAGCTGACGGGGAGCTGTTTTTT. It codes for CASRADGELFF. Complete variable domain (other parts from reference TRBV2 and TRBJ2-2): EPEVTQTPSHQVTQMGQEVILRCVPISNHLYFYWYRQILGQKVEFLVSFYNNEISEKSEIFDDQFSVERPDGSNFTLKIRSTKLEDSAMYFCASRADGELFFGEGSRLTVL.

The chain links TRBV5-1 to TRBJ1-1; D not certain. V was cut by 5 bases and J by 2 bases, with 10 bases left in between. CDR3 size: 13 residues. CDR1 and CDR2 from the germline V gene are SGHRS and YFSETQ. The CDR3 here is CASRPGTNTEAFF. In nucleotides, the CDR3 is TGCGCCAGCAGACCGGGAACAAACACTGAAGCTTTCTTT.

The CDR3 spells CASRPTGERGYTF. CDR3 nucleotide sequence: TGTGCCAGCAGACCGACAGGGGAGCGCGGCTACACCTTC. The chain links TRBV7-2 to TRBJ1-2; the match to TRBD1 covers 8 bases. Germline values: CDR1 SGHTA, CDR2 FQGNSA. With 6 bases clipped from V and 8 bases from J, the junction kept 8 bases outside the gene matches. The CDR3 has 13 residues.

The CDR3 is CASSSTWAEQYF. The DNA for the CDR3 is TGTGCCAGCAGTTCGACGTGGGCGGAGCAGTACTTC. This chain joins TRBV2 and TRBJ2-7; D unclear. V was trimmed by 5 bases and J by 7 bases, leaving 12 bases between them. CDR1 is SNHLY and CDR2 is FYNNEI in the germline V gene. This CDR3 is 12 amino acids long.

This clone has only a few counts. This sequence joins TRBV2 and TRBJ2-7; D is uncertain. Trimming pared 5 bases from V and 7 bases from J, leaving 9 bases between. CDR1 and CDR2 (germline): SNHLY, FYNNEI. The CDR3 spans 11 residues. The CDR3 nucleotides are TGTGCCAGCAGTTCGAAGACGGAGCAGTACTTC. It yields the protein CASSSKTEQYF.

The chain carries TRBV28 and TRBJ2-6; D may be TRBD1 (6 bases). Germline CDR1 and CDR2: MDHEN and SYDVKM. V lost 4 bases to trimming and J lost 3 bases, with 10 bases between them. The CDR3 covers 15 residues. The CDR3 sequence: CASSYPRGGANVLTF. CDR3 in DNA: TGTGCCAGCAGTTACCCCAGGGGTGGGGCCAACGTCCTGACTTTC.

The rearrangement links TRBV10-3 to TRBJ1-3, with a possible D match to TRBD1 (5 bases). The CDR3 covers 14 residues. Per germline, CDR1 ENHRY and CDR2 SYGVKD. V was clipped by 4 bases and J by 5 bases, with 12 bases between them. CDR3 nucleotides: TGTGCCATCAGTGTGGCGACAGTGCGAAACACCATATATTTT. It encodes CAISVATVRNTIYF.

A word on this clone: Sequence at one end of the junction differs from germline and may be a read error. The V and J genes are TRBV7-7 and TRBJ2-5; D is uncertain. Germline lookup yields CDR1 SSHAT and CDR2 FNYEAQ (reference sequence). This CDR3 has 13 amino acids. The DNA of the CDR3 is TGTGCTAGCAGCTCCCAGTACCTGGAGACCCAGTACTTC. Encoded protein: CASSSQYLETQYF.

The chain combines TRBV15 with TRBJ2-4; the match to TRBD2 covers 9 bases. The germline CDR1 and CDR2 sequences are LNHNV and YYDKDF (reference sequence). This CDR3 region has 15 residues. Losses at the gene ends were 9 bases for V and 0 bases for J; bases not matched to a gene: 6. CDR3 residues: CATSSGGAAKNIQYF. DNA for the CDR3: TGTGCCACTAGTAGCGGGGGCGCAGCCAAAAACATTCAGTACTTC. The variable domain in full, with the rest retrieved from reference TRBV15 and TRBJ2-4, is DAMVIQNPRYQVTQFGKPVTLSCSQTLNHNVMYWYQQKSSQAPKLLFHYYDKDFNNEADTPDNFQSRRPNTSFCFLDIRSPGLGDTAMYLCATSSGGAAKNIQYFGAGTRLSVL.

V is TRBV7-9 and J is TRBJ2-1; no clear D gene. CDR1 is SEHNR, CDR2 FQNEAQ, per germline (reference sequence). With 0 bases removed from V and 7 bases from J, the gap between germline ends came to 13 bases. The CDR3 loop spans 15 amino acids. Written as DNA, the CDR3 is TGTGCCAGCAGCTTAGCTCTACCGGCGGTTAATGAGCAGTTCTTC. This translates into CASSLALPAVNEQFF.

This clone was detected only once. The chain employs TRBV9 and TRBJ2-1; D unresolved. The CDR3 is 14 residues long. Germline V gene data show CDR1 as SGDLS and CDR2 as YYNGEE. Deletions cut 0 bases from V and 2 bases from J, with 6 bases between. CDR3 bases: TGTGCCAGCAGCGTAGACTCGCCCTACAATGAGCAGTTCTTC. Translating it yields CASSVDSPYNEQFF.

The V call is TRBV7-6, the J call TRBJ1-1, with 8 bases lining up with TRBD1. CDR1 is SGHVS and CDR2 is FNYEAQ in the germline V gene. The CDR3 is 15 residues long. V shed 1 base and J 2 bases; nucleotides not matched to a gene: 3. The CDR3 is CASSLGGTGNTEAFF. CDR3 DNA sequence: TGTGCCAGCAGCTTAGGTGGGACAGGAAACACTGAAGCTTTCTTT.

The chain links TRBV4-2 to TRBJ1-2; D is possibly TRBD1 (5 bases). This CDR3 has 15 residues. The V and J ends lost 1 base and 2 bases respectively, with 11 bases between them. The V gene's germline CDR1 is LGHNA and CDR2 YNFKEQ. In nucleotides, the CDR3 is TGTGCCAGCAGCCAAGGTCAGGGCGAGAACTATGGCTACACCTTC. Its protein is CASSQGQGENYGYTF.

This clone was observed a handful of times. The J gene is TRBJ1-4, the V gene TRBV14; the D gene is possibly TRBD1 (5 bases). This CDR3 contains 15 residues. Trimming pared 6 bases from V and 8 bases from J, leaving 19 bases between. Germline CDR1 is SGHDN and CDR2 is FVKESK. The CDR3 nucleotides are TGTGCCAGCAGTTCAGGGATATCAGTACGGGAAAAACTGTTTTTT. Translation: CASSSGISVREKLFF. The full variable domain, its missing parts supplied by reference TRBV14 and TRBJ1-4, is EAGVTQFPSHSVIEKGQTVTLRCDPISGHDNLYWYRRVMGKEIKFLLHFVKESKQDESGMPNNRFLAERTGGTYSTLKVQPAELEDSGVYFCASSSGISVREKLFFGSGTQLSVL.

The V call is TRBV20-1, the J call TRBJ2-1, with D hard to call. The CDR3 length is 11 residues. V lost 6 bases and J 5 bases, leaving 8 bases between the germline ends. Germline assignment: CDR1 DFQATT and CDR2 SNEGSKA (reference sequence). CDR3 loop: CSALGHNEQFF. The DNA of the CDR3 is TGCAGTGCCTTGGGTCACAATGAGCAGTTCTTC.

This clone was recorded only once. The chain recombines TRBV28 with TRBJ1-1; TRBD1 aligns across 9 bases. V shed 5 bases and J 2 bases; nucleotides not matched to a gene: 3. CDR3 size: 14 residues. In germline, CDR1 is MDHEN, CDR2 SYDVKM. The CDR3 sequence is CASSLQGANTEAFF. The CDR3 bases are TGTGCCAGCAGTCTACAGGGGGCCAACACTGAAGCTTTCTTT. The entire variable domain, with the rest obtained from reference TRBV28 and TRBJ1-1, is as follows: DVKVTQSSRYLVKRTGEKVFLECVQDMDHENMFWYRQDPGLGLRLIYFSYDVKMKEKGDIPEGYSVSREKKERFSLILESASTNQTSMYLCASSLQGANTEAFFGQGTRLTVV.

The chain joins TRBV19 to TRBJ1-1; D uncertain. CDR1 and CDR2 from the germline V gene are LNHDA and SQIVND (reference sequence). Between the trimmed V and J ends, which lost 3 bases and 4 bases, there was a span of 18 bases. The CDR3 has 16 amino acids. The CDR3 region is CASSMLGTGRSTEAFF. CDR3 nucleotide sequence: TGTGCCAGTAGTATGCTCGGAACCGGGAGGAGCACTGAAGCTTTCTTT.

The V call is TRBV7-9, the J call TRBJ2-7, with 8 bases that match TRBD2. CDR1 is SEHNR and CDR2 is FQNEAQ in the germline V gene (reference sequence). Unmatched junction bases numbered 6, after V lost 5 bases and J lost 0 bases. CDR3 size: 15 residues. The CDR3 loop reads CASSSSGIYSYEQYF. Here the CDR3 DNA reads TGTGCCAGCAGCAGTAGCGGGATTTACTCCTACGAGCAGTACTTC.

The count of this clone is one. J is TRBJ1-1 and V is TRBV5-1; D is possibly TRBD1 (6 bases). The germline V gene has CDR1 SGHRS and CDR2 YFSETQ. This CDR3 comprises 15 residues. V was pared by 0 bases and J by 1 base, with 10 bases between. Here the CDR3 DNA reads TGCGCCAGCAGCTTGGTACAGGGTGGGAACACTGAAGCTTTCTTT. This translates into CASSLVQGGNTEAFF. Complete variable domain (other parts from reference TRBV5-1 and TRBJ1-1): KAGVTQTPRYLIKTRGQQVTLSCSPISGHRSVSWYQQTPGQGLQFLFEYFSETQRNKGNFPGRFSGRQFSNSRSEMNVSTLELGDSALYLCASSLVQGGNTEAFFGQGTRLTVV.

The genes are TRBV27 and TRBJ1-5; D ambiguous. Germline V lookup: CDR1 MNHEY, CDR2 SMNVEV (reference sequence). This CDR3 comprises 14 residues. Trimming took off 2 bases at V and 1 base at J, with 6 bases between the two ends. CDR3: CASSLIGSNQPQHF. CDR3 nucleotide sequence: TGTGCCAGCAGTTTAATTGGGAGCAATCAGCCCCAGCATTTT.

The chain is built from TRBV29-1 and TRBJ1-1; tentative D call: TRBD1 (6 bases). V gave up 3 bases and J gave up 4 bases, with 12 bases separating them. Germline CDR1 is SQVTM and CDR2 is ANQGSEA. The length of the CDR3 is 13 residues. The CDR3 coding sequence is TGCAGCGTTGAGCGGGGAGGGGGCACTGAAGCTTTCTTT. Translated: CSVERGGGTEAFF.

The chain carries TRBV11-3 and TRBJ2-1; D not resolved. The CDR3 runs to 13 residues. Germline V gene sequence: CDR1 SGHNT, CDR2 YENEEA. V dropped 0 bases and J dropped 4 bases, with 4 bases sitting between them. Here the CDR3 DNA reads TGTGCCAGCAGCTTAGAAAGGTACAATGAGCAGTTCTTC. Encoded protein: CASSLERYNEQFF.

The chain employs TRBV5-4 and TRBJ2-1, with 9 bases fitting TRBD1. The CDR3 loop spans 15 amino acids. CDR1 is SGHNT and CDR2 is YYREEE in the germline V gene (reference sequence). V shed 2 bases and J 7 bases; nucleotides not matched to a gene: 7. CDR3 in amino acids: CASSLGDRDRNEQFF. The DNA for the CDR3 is TGTGCCAGCAGCTTAGGGGACAGGGATCGGAATGAGCAGTTCTTC.